This passage covers 2 T cell receptor beta chains from one sample sequenced in a study of control samples from healthy donors and cancer patients. Libraries were prepared by immunoSEQ multiplex PCR; TCRdb keeps only in-frame clonotypes and omits some of them. Of about 120,000 clones in the sample, 75% to 90% were seen once. Sequenced sample: PBMCs. The source of these receptors is a woman aged 45-65 years with colorectal cancer.

Concerning this clone: This same CDR3 is encoded by further DNA sequences in the sample. This chain's CDR3 is CASSLGGIEQYF. As DNA, the CDR3 is TGTGCCAGCTCCCTTGGTGGGATCGAGCAGTACTTC. The gene calls are TRBV18 and TRBJ2-7; the D is unclear. CDR3 length equals 12 residues. V was trimmed by 6 bases and J by 6 bases, leaving 12 bases between them. The germline CDR1 and CDR2 sequences are KGHSH and LQKENI.

The CDR3 loop reads CASTPSGGYEQYF. CDR3 nucleotide sequence: TGTGCCAGCACCCCAAGCGGGGGGTATGAGCAGTACTTC. The chain has TRBV7-2 and TRBJ2-7, with 9 nucleotides matching TRBD2. The CDR3 is 13 residues long. V was pared by 7 bases and J by 7 bases, with 8 bases of the junction left unmatched. The V gene's germline CDR1 is SGHTA and CDR2 FQGNSA.